This T cell receptor (beta chain) appears in the sequencing data of a study of Graves' ophthalmopathy and Graves' hyperthyroidism. Deletions cut 2 bases from V and 7 bases from J, with 8 bases between. This CDR3 contains 12 residues. RNA transcripts yielded amplified TCR beta CDR3 regions. HTBI primers primed a first-round RT-PCR, and a second-round multiplex PCR followed. One entry per CDR3 protein results from TCRdb running MiXCR on the multiplex PCR reads. The repertoire has over 150,000 distinct CDR3 sequences, approximately 38% of them found once; the top ten carry 5.8%. Regarding this clonotype: The conserved phenylalanine or tryptophan normally closing the CDR3 is absent here, so this likely arose from a read error.

Isolation of PBMCs was performed using about 9.9 ml of fresh peripheral blood. The sample was peripheral blood. The receptor comes from a woman in her thirties or forties with Graves' ophthalmopathy. The chain joins TRBV12-3 or TRBV12-4 to TRBJ2-5; D remains unclear. Here the CDR3 reads CASSLLKGTQYL. In DNA form, the CDR3 reads TGTGCCAGCAGTTTACTAAAGGGGACCCAGTACCTC.